This T cell receptor (beta chain) was identified in a study of cytomegalovirus exposure and HLA in healthy donors. The V and J ends lost 5 bases and 3 bases respectively, with 14 bases between them. In germline, CDR1 is LNHNV, CDR2 YYDKDF (reference sequence). The CDR3 runs to 14 residues. General observations from the study: As a later analysis revealed, most CMV-associated TCR beta chains appeared HLA-restricted.

For this clone: The antigen is unknown.

13 Jbeta primers and 60 Vbeta primers were used for the PCR. Clones were sequenced by immunoSEQ multiplex PCR, and TCRdb holds only the in-frame ones, with some missing. Here the sample spans over 120,000 clones, around four fifths being singletons. The receptor was derived from a female donor in good health and CMV-seronegative. The gene calls are TRBV15 and TRBJ2-7; D is uncertain. Source material: PBMCs. The CDR3 DNA sequence: TGTGCCACCAGCTTCGCGGAAACTTACTACGAGCAGTACTTC. Translating gives CATSFAETYYEQYF.